What follows describes a single TCR beta chain. The antigen this receptor binds is unknown. No much larger clone is present one base from it, and per-base qualities are unavailable. Blood samples were collected up to 4 times in the first month after transplant and then at least monthly when available. CDR1 and CDR2, looked up from the germline V gene, are MNHNS and SASEGT. The cysteine opens and the phenylalanine closes a CDR3 of 15 amino acids. This entry keeps only the CDR3 DNA: 45 bases, framed from base 1. The V and J ends are trimmed by 3 bases and 6 bases, leaving 12 bases between them. The sample belongs to a study of graft-versus-host responses after intestinal transplantation (dated by TCRdb to the early 2020s). About the study as a whole: Recipients received multivisceral, liver-intestinal, or isolated intestinal transplants. Every recipient was given anti-thymocyte globulin induction, then maintenance tacrolimus and steroids for about three years. After intestinal transplantation, graft-versus-host and host-versus-graft alloreactive T cell clones were followed in the graft, circulation and bone marrow using bulk TCR-beta CDR3 sequencing. To identify alloreactive clones, pre-transplant mixed lymphocyte reaction products were sequenced and then compared with unstimulated pre-transplant donor and recipient T cells. A cohort of 20 to 25 intestinal transplant recipients, including one retransplant, was enrolled, and a few patients lacking pretransplant specimens were excluded. A peak of at least 4% donor T cells among recipient peripheral blood mononuclear cells was the definition used for donor T cell macrochimerism. Samples from three later patients were sequenced in-house on an Illumina MiSeq with MiXCR processing rather than by the commercial service.

Results the study describes overall, beyond this receptor: In patients with donor T cell macrochimerism, the allografts had high GvH to HvG T cell clonal ratios. The relatively low number and heterogeneity of intestinal transplant patients limited the conclusions. Early after transplant, peak levels of circulating GvH clones were associated with declines in HvG clones. GvH clones were found in recipient bone marrow, and some of the GvH clones appeared earlier in ileal mucosa or blood, which is consistent with an intestinal mucosal origin.

The protocol used for the library was the immunoSEQ multiplex PCR assay. For most patients, high-throughput TCR-beta CDR3 sequencing of genomic DNA was performed by Adaptive Biotechnologies. The study's own analysis went as follows. Adaptive's ImmunoSEQ software supplied the TCR sequencing data for 18 patients, while MiXCR and VDJtools were used to process a few other patients. Because the origin of CDR3 nucleotide sequences shared between donor and recipient could not be assigned, those sequences were removed. To be classed as alloreactive, a clone needed at least 2-fold expansion over unstimulated cells and a minimum CFSE-low frequency of 0.002% (template counts) or 0.001% (read counts). Clones were considered mappable if detected in sequenced pre-transplant spleen, lymph node, or MLR CFSE-low populations of the donor or recipient. The cumulative frequency of alloreactive clones was calculated as a percentage of all sequences, weighted by copy number. The source is immuneACCESS, and TCRdb retained only in-frame sequences with V and J called. Part of the clones is not carried over; for the studies checked, unresolved V genes explain less than half of this, and the remainder is unexplained. V and J calls plus clone size are reproduced from that table; the DNA served to infer D and trimming. Here the sample has approximately 60,000 clones; 70% to 90% occur a single time. Approximately 1.5% of the sample is held by the ten biggest clonotypes.

The sequences come from PBMCs, collected 26 days after transplant. The sequence was obtained from a human patient who received an intestinal transplant, so some T cells may come from the graft donor. This sequence uses TRBV6-1 and TRBJ1-6; TRBD1 is a possible D gene, resting on 6 matching bases. DNA sequence: TGTGCCAGCAGTGACCAGGGGATGGGTAATTCACCCCTCCACTTT. Its translation reads: CASSDQGMGNSPLHF.